This T cell receptor beta chain was observed in a study of technical replicates of blood from a few donors. The CDR3 runs 16 residues. V gave up 4 bases and J gave up 1 base; unmatched junction bases: 9. Germline V lookup: CDR1 SGHTA, CDR2 FQGNSA. Sequenced by immunoSEQ multiplex PCR; TCRdb stores in-frame clones only, minus some. The sample holds 50,000 to 65,000 clones, around 93% seen once. Sequences were obtained from PBMCs. This chain uses TRBV7-2 with TRBJ2-5; 7 nucleotides agree with TRBD1. The sequence was collected from a human donor in good health. Some clones in this sample may be carry-over from other donors' samples. The CDR3 here is CASSSRQGWIQETQYF. CDR3 in DNA: TGTGCCAGCAGCTCCCGACAGGGATGGATCCAAGAGACCCAGTACTTC.